What follows are 13 T cell receptor beta chains derived from one specimen sequenced in a study of shared clonotypes between healthy human individuals. Naive CD8 cells lacked CD45RO and underwent positive selection for CCR7, leaving out terminally differentiated effector memory CD45RA+ cells. TCRdb's copy holds only in-frame clones and misses some; the assay was immunoSEQ multiplex PCR. There are around 2.1 million clones in the sample; roughly 91% occur only once, and roughly 1.8% lies in the top ten. Sequenced input: naive CD8+ T cells from PBMCs. These receptors all come from a man aged 18 to 30 in good health. Some clones in this sample may be carry-over from other donors' samples.

The chain employs TRBV27 and TRBJ1-1; possibly TRBD1 for D (6 bases). V lost 7 bases to trimming and J lost 2 bases, with 17 bases between them. The CDR3 has 15 residues. Germline CDR1 and CDR2: MNHEY and SMNVEV (reference sequence). DNA for the CDR3: TGTGCCAGCATGGGGGCCACAACGGGAAACACTGAAGCTTTCTTT. The encoded protein is CASMGATTGNTEAFF.

This rearrangement joins TRBV28 to TRBJ2-3; possibly TRBD2 for D (5 bases). This CDR3 is 17 amino acids long. Germline-derived CDR1 and CDR2 are MDHEN and SYDVKM. V lost 6 bases and J 2 bases, leaving 21 bases between the germline ends. This chain's CDR3 is CASSRPGILTDTDTQYF. The DNA for the CDR3 is TGTGCCAGCAGCCGCCCGGGGATCCTGACGGACACAGATACGCAGTATTTT.

With respect to this clone: Other DNA sequences within the sample encode an identical CDR3. The chain combines TRBV2 with TRBJ2-7, with 8 bases fitting TRBD2. The CDR3 covers 16 residues. In germline, CDR1 is SNHLY, CDR2 FYNNEI. J gave up 2 bases and V 3 bases, and 9 bases lay outside the gene matches. DNA of the CDR3: TGTGCCAGCAGTGAGGGCTCGCGGGGGGTAACCTACGAGCAGTACTTC. Residues: CASSEGSRGVTYEQYF.

This chain links TRBV4-2 with TRBJ2-7; 10 nucleotides align to TRBD2. The V and J ends lost 4 bases and 3 bases, in that order; junction bases with no gene match: 15. CDR1 is LGHNA and CDR2 is YNFKEQ in the germline V gene. This CDR3 spans 18 amino acids. The CDR3 protein is CASSPGRGLAAIHYEQYF. Written as DNA, the CDR3 is TGTGCCAGCAGCCCAGGGCGAGGACTAGCGGCCATACACTACGAGCAGTACTTC.

The chain recombines TRBV30 with TRBJ1-4; 8 bases map to TRBD1. Trimming cost V 3 bases and J 0 bases; bases outside gene matches: 12. CDR3 length equals 18 residues. CDR1 is GTSNPN, CDR2 SVGIG, per germline (reference sequence). The CDR3 loop is CAWRLDRVLSATNEKLFF. DNA for the CDR3: TGTGCCTGGAGATTGGACAGGGTCCTTTCTGCAACTAATGAAAAACTGTTTTTT.

The rearrangement joins TRBV10-3 to TRBJ2-7; 9 bases are shared with TRBD2. Losses at the gene ends were 4 bases for V and 1 base for J; bases not matched to a gene: 8. The V gene's germline CDR1 is ENHRY and CDR2 SYGVKD. The CDR3 has 16 residues. This CDR3 is CAISVWREGRSYEQYF. The CDR3 DNA reads TGTGCCATCAGTGTCTGGCGGGAGGGCCGATCCTACGAGCAGTACTTC.

CDR3 coding DNA: TGTGCCAGCAGCCCCGTCGGGCAGGGCGATCAGCCCCAGCATTTT. It codes for CASSPVGQGDQPQHF. V gene TRBV6-5 combines with J gene TRBJ1-5; tentatively, D is TRBD1 (5 bases). V gave up 6 bases and J gave up 5 bases, with 17 bases separating them. Germline V gives CDR1 MNHEY, CDR2 SVGAGI. This CDR3 region has 15 residues.

The genes are TRBV15 and TRBJ1-1; D gene unclear. Per the germline V gene, CDR1 is LNHNV and CDR2 is YYDKDF (reference sequence). This CDR3 has 13 residues. V lost 0 bases, J lost 9 bases, and 11 bases lay in between. The CDR3 spells CATSREPGQKAFF. Written as DNA, the CDR3 is TGTGCCACCAGCAGAGAACCCGGGCAGAAAGCTTTCTTT.

V gene TRBV28 combines with J gene TRBJ2-7, with 7 bases matching TRBD1. The CDR3 loop spans 15 amino acids. After removal of 4 bases from V and 5 bases from J, the junction contained 11 bases not matched to a gene. Germline V gene data show CDR1 as MDHEN and CDR2 as SYDVKM. In nucleotides, the CDR3 is TGTGCCAGCAGTTCAAGTAGACAGGGTACCCACGAGCAGTACTTC. This sequence encodes CASSSSRQGTHEQYF.

This clone has a single count. V is TRBV2 and J is TRBJ1-5, with 8 bases matching TRBD1. This CDR3 has 14 residues. The trim removed 6 bases at V and 6 bases at J, leaving 7 bases unmatched. The germline V gene encodes CDR1 SNHLY and CDR2 FYNNEI. CDR3: CASRVTGGGQPQHF. CDR3 coding DNA: TGTGCCAGCAGGGTAACAGGGGGAGGTCAGCCCCAGCATTTT.

The V gene is TRBV18, the J gene TRBJ2-2; 9 positions match TRBD2. Germline assignment: CDR1 KGHSH and CDR2 LQKENI. The CDR3 is 17 residues long. The V gene end was trimmed by 0 bases and the J gene end by 6 bases; junction bases not matched to a gene: 8. CDR3 nucleotide sequence: TGTGCCAGCTCACCACCCAGCGGGAGGCCCCCCCCCGGGGAGCTGTTTTTT. It codes for CASSPPSGRPPPGELFF.

Worth noting for this clone: This same CDR3 is encoded by further DNA sequences in the sample. This chain joins TRBV9 and TRBJ1-4; a possible D gene is TRBD1 (6 bases). Trimming took off 5 bases at V and 8 bases at J, with 10 bases between the two ends. The CDR3 is 12 residues long. Germline lookup yields CDR1 SGDLS and CDR2 YYNGEE. As DNA, the CDR3 is TGTGCCAGCAGTGAACAGGGAGAAAAACTGTTTTTT. This gives the protein CASSEQGEKLFF.

J is TRBJ2-2 and V is TRBV7-9, with D maybe TRBD1 (7 bases). This CDR3 region has 14 residues. The germline V and J ends were trimmed by 5 bases and 6 bases, with 13 bases remaining between them. Germline CDR1 SEHNR, CDR2 FQNEAQ (reference sequence). The CDR3 is CASSVTGEAGELFF. As DNA, the CDR3 is TGTGCCAGCAGCGTAACAGGGGAGGCCGGGGAGCTGTTTTTT. Combining the CDR3 with reference TRBV7-9 and TRBJ2-2 gives the whole variable domain DTGVSQNPRHKITKRGQNVTFRCDPISEHNRLYWYRQTLGQGPEFLTYFQNEAQLEKSRLLSDRFSAERPKGSFSTLEIQRTEQGDSAMYLCASSVTGEAGELFFGEGSRLTVL.